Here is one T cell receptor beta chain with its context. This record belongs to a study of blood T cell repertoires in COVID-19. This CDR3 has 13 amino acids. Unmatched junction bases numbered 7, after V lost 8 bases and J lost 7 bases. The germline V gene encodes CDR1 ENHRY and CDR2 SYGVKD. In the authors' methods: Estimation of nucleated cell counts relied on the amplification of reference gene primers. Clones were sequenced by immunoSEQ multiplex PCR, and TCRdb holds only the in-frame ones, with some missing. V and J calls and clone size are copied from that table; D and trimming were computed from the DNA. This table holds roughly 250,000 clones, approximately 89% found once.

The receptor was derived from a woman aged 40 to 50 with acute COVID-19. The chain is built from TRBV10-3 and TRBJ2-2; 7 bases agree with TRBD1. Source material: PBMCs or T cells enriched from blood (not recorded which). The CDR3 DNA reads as TGTGCCATCCCGGGACAGTTTAGCGGGGAGCTGTTTTTT. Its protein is CAIPGQFSGELFF.